A selection of T cell receptor beta chains follows, all from one sample in a study of technical replicates of blood from a few donors. Produced via immunoSEQ multiplex PCR; TCRdb's table is partial and in-frame only. The table has tens of thousands of clones, approximately 94% seen once. Source material: T cells isolated from PBMCs. Receptor source: a human donor in good health. The CDR3 runs from the conserved cysteine through the conserved F or W. The D gene is left open where the match is weak. Rows may omit the clone size; those that give it use once, few, many or a size class.

>TRBJ2-7|NA|NA|TRBV5-6
CASSLTGHYEQYF
TGTGCCAGCAGTCTAACAGGACACTACGAGCAGTACTTC
>TRBJ1-2|TRBD1|NA|TRBV29-1
CSVKGLQGASYGYGYTF
TGCAGCGTCAAAGGCCTGCAGGGGGCTTCGTACGGCTATGGCTACACCTTC
>TRBJ1-5|NA|once|TRBV10-3
CAISDTMDINNQPQHF
TGTGCCATCAGTGACACTATGGACATCAACAATCAGCCCCAGCATTTT
>TRBJ1-3|NA|NA|TRBV10-1
CASSEEASGNTIYF
TGCGCCAGCAGTGAGGAGGCCTCTGGAAACACCATATATTTT
>TRBJ1-5|NA|NA|TRBV6-1
CASSEARAGDQPQHF
TGTGCCAGCAGTGAAGCGCGGGCAGGCGATCAGCCCCAGCATTTT
>TRBJ1-6|NA|NA|TRBV5-1
CASSQAQGNSPLHF
TGCGCCAGCAGCCAGGCACAGGGAAATTCACCCCTCCACTTT
>TRBJ2-3|TRBD2|NA|TRBV5-1
CASSFYGLAKTTDTQYF
TGCGCCAGCAGCTTCTATGGACTAGCGAAGACCACAGATACGCAGTATTTT
>TRBJ2-5|NA|NA|TRBV20-1
CSGELGETQYF
TGCAGTGGGGAACTAGGAGAGACCCAGTACTTC
>TRBJ2-5|NA|NA|TRBV18
CASSPVDGGQETQYF
TGTGCCAGCTCCCCCGTTGACGGCGGGCAAGAGACCCAGTACTTC
>TRBJ2-2|TRBD2|once|TRBV10-1
CASSSSGLNTGELFF
TGCGCCAGCAGTTCTAGCGGGTTGAACACCGGGGAGCTGTTTTTT
>TRBJ1-6|NA|NA|TRBV10-3
CAISEAGSTYNSPLHF
TGTGCCATCAGTGAGGCCGGGAGCACCTATAATTCACCCCTCCACTTT
>TRBJ2-3|TRBD2|NA|TRBV11-3
CASSPVAGGRTDTQYF
TGTGCCAGCAGCCCCGTAGCGGGGGGCAGGACAGATACGCAGTATTTT
>TRBJ1-2|NA|NA|TRBV11-2
CASSLGGGDPTYGYTF
TGTGCCAGCAGCTTAGGGGGAGGGGACCCCACCTATGGCTACACCTTC
>TRBJ1-1|NA|NA|TRBV9
CASSSWPGSLNTEAFF
TGTGCCAGCAGCTCATGGCCAGGGTCTTTGAACACTGAAGCTTTCTTT
>TRBJ2-5|TRBD2|NA|TRBV28
CASSGRLAGRKTQYF
TGTGCCAGCAGTGGCAGACTAGCGGGAAGGAAGACCCAGTACTTC
>TRBJ2-2|TRBD2|few|TRBV19
CASSAREGGGELFF
TGTGCCAGTAGTGCCCGGGAGGGCGGCGGGGAGCTGTTTTTT
>TRBJ1-2|TRBD1|NA|TRBV19
CASLRGQGTDGYTF
TGTGCCAGCCTTAGGGGACAGGGGACGGATGGCTACACCTTC
>TRBJ1-1|TRBD1|NA|TRBV11-3
CASSLGGMGQGGPEAFF
TGTGCCAGCAGCTTAGGAGGTATGGGACAGGGGGGTCCTGAAGCTTTCTTT
>TRBJ2-6|NA|NA|TRBV7-6
CASSGEGETATSGANVLTF
TGTGCCAGCAGCGGGGAAGGTGAGACAGCCACCTCTGGGGCCAACGTCCTGACTTTC
>TRBJ2-3|NA|NA|TRBV9
CASSESTGLLTDTQYF
TGTGCCAGCAGCGAGAGCACGGGACTCCTCACAGATACGCAGTATTTT
>TRBJ2-1|TRBD2|NA|TRBV7-9
CASSLVPLTGAGAREQFF
TGTGCCAGCAGCTTAGTCCCCCTTACGGGAGCGGGAGCTAGGGAGCAGTTCTTC
>TRBJ2-1|TRBD2|NA|TRBV5-6
CASSLSGRASNEQFF
TGTGCCAGCAGCTTGTCCGGGAGGGCCTCCAATGAGCAGTTCTTC
>TRBJ2-7|TRBD1|NA|TRBV6-6
CASRTGVEQYF
TGTGCCAGCAGAACAGGGGTCGAGCAGTACTTC
>TRBJ1-2|NA|NA|TRBV6-1
CASSEASGSYGYTF
TGTGCCAGCAGTGAAGCCTCGGGTAGCTATGGCTACACCTTC
>TRBJ2-1|TRBD2|NA|TRBV5-1
CASSLGYVGRPNVNEQFF
TGCGCCAGCAGCTTGGGATATGTCGGGAGGCCGAACGTCAATGAGCAGTTCTTC